The 10 T cell receptor beta chains listed next were all sequenced from one sample in a study of cytotoxic CD8 clonotypes in ibrutinib-treated CLL. This table comes from immunoSEQ multiplex PCR, and its TCRdb copy is limited to in-frame clones, with some not included. Of roughly 250,000 clones listed, roughly 70% are singletons. The sequenced sample was PBMCs, obtained after 24 months of ibrutinib treatment. Receptor source: a human donor with chronic lymphocytic leukemia.

The chain carries TRBV5-1 and TRBJ1-4; D is undetermined. The V and J ends lost 0 bases and 3 bases respectively, with 12 bases between them. This CDR3 has 16 amino acids. Looked up from germline, CDR1 is SGHRS and CDR2 is YFSETQ. In DNA form, the CDR3 reads TGCGCCAGCAGCTTGGGCAACAAAGGGTCTAATGAAAAACTGTTTTTT. It specifies CASSLGNKGSNEKLFF. The full variable domain, completed using reference TRBV5-1 and TRBJ1-4, is KAGVTQTPRYLIKTRGQQVTLSCSPISGHRSVSWYQQTPGQGLQFLFEYFSETQRNKGNFPGRFSGRQFSNSRSEMNVSTLELGDSALYLCASSLGNKGSNEKLFFGSGTQLSVL.

This chain joins TRBV11-2 and TRBJ1-2; D may be TRBD1 (5 bases). The CDR3 is 13 residues long. V was pared by 5 bases and J by 3 bases, with 10 bases between. Germline V gene lookup returns CDR1 SGHAT and CDR2 FQNNGV. The CDR3, as DNA: TGTGCCAGCAGCCGGGACCTCGACTATGGCTACACCTTC. It is translated as CASSRDLDYGYTF.

The chain uses TRBV7-3 and TRBJ2-2, with a tentative D call TRBD2 (6 bases). In germline, CDR1 is SGHTA, CDR2 FQGTGA. Trimming took off 6 bases at V and 8 bases at J, with 16 bases between the two ends. The CDR3 sequence is 14 residues long. Here the CDR3 reads CASRPGLDDGELFF. In DNA form, the CDR3 reads TGTGCCAGCAGACCGGGACTCGACGATGGGGAGCTGTTTTTT.

The chain couples TRBV9 to TRBJ2-3; 7 bases match TRBD2. Trimming cost V 2 bases and J 3 bases; bases outside gene matches: 12. Looked up from germline, CDR1 is SGDLS and CDR2 is YYNGEE. This CDR3 has 17 amino acids. This chain's CDR3 is CASSVFVGRGGTDTQYF. The DNA of the CDR3 is TGTGCCAGCAGCGTTTTCGTTGGGAGGGGAGGTACAGATACGCAGTATTTT.

The genes are TRBV19 and TRBJ2-5; no firm D call. The CDR3 covers 17 residues. CDR1 is LNHDA, CDR2 SQIVND, per germline (reference sequence). Trimming shortened V by 9 bases and J by 5 bases, and 28 bases separated the two germline ends. The CDR3 loop reads CASGQKTWVFGQETQYF. In nucleotides, the CDR3 is TGTGCCAGCGGGCAAAAAACATGGGTCTTTGGGCAGGAGACCCAGTACTTC.

This chain uses TRBV6-4 with TRBJ2-1; 7 nucleotides line up with TRBD2. Germline CDR1 and CDR2: MRHNA and SNTAGT. The CDR3 is made up of 13 amino acids. Trimming took 0 bases from V and 14 from J; bases not matched to a gene: 7. The CDR3 DNA is TGTGCCAGCAGTGACTCGACGGGAGGTGACGAGTTCTTC. Translating it yields CASSDSTGGDEFF.

V is TRBV29-1 and J is TRBJ2-5; tentative D call: TRBD1 (6 bases). Germline assignment: CDR1 SQVTM and CDR2 ANQGSEA. The V gene lost 6 bases and the J gene lost 4 bases, with 15 bases spanning the gap. The CDR3 has 13 residues. The CDR3 DNA reads TGCAGCGTCCTACCTACAGGGTCAGAGACCCAGTACTTC. As protein: CSVLPTGSETQYF.

The V call is TRBV7-9, the J call TRBJ1-2; 7 bases map to TRBD1. There are 16 residues in the CDR3. Germline-derived CDR1 and CDR2 are SEHNR and FQNEAQ (reference sequence). Trimming took 3 bases from V and 5 from J; bases not matched to a gene: 12. The CDR3 spells CASSLLQGPRSYGYTF. CDR3 in DNA: TGTGCCAGCAGCTTGCTACAGGGGCCAAGATCTTATGGCTACACCTTC. Supplemented by reference TRBV7-9 and TRBJ1-2, the full variable domain reads DTGVSQNPRHKITKRGQNVTFRCDPISEHNRLYWYRQTLGQGPEFLTYFQNEAQLEKSRLLSDRFSAERPKGSFSTLEIQRTEQGDSAMYLCASSLLQGPRSYGYTFGSGTRLTVV.

The J gene is TRBJ2-2, the V gene TRBV9; TRBD1 aligns across 7 bases. After removal of 3 bases from V and 5 bases from J, the junction contained 4 bases not matched to a gene. The CDR3 is made up of 14 amino acids. Germline lookup yields CDR1 SGDLS and CDR2 YYNGEE. As DNA, the CDR3 is TGTGCCAGCAGCGCGGGGACAGTTACCGGGGAGCTGTTTTTT. Translation: CASSAGTVTGELFF. The full variable domain, in which reference TRBV9 and TRBJ2-2 provide the parts outside the CDR3, is DSGVTQTPKHLITATGQRVTLRCSPRSGDLSVYWYQQSLDQGLQFLIQYYNGEERAKGNILERFSAQQFPDLHSELNLSSLELGDSALYFCASSAGTVTGELFFGEGSRLTVL.

V usage is TRBV28 and J usage is TRBJ1-1; TRBD1 is a possible D gene (6 bases). V lost 3 bases and J lost 4, with 12 bases in between. This CDR3 region has 14 residues. CDR1 is MDHEN and CDR2 is SYDVKM in the germline V gene. The CDR3 region has the DNA TGTGCCAGCAGTTTGTGGGGGCGCGGCACTGAAGCTTTCTTT. Its protein product is CASSLWGRGTEAFF.